This section outlines one T cell receptor (beta chain) sequence together with its context. Its antigen is not known. The data originate from a study of CD8 T cell repertoires and HIV-1 epitope variants. Study results and caveats: Six of nine antigen-specific clonotypes appeared cross-reactive to autologous or escape variants.

TCRdb keeps only in-frame clones here, not all; method: immunoSEQ multiplex PCR. The profile covers about 2,900 clones, with approximately 76% appearing a single time and 42% taken by the ten largest. The CDR3 runs to 13 residues. Germline V gene data show CDR1 as MDHEN and CDR2 as SYDVKM. V lost 4 bases and J 5 bases, leaving 9 bases between the germline ends. The chain has TRBV28 and TRBJ1-5; D is undetermined. What was sequenced was cultured CD8+ T cells derived from PBMCs. The TCR was taken from a male donor with HIV. The CDR3 reads CASSSYGDQPQHF. DNA of the CDR3: TGTGCCAGCAGTTCCTATGGGGATCAGCCCCAGCATTTT.